This entry is about one T cell receptor beta chain. Here immunoSEQ multiplex PCR was the method, and the copy in TCRdb shows in-frame clones only, minus some. Among about 960,000 clones, more than 75% were seen once, and the ten largest hold roughly 1.5%. Germline trimming cut 4 bases from V and 1 base from J; bases unmatched to any gene: 8. Germline V gene data show CDR1 as SGHDT and CDR2 as YYEEEE. This CDR3 has 16 residues. The sample originates from a study of shared clonotypes between healthy human individuals. The chain combines TRBV5-6 with TRBJ2-1, with 7 bases that match TRBD1. This receptor was identified in a man in his late teens or twenties in good health. Sequencing was performed on memory CD4+ T cells sorted from blood. As to subset: CD45RA-negative fraction. CDR3 DNA sequence: TGTGCCAGCAGCCTTTATGACAGGGCGTCCTACAATGAGCAGTTCTTC. Protein product: CASSLYDRASYNEQFF.